The 29 T cell receptor beta chains given below trace back to one sample, sequenced in a study of blood T cell repertoires in COVID-19 (TCRdb year 2020). Library construction relied on the immunoSEQ multiplex PCR assay. TCRdb holds this immuneACCESS table with in-frame rearrangements only. Some clones are missing; in checked studies, unresolved V genes explain under half, and the rest has no known cause. This sample is represented by under 300,000 clones; about 79% of them were singletons. Around 2.4% of the sample is in the top ten clones. The sample consisted of peripheral blood. The receptors were sampled from a man in his forties who had recovered from COVID-19.

The rearrangement links TRBV9 to TRBJ2-6, with D perhaps TRBD1 (5 bases). The germline gives CDR1 SGDLS, CDR2 YYNGEE. The CDR3 is 17 amino acids. Trimming took 4 bases from V and 4 from J, leaving 18 bases between them. The chain's CDR3 is CASSPSWGRAGANVLTF. The CDR3 region has the DNA TGTGCCAGCAGCCCTAGTTGGGGCAGGGCCGGGGCCAACGTCCTGACTTTC. The full variable domain, with the rest looked up from reference TRBV9 and TRBJ2-6, is DSGVTQTPKHLITATGQRVTLRCSPRSGDLSVYWYQQSLDQGLQFLIQYYNGEERAKGNILERFSAQQFPDLHSELNLSSLELGDSALYFCASSPSWGRAGANVLTFGAGSRLTVL.

This chain connects TRBV19 to TRBJ2-5; 10 bases agree with TRBD2. The V and J ends lost 2 bases and 5 bases, in that order; junction bases with no gene match: 14. The CDR3 totals 18 residues. CDR1 and CDR2 (germline): LNHDA, SQIVND (reference sequence). CDR3 in amino acids: CASSISTSSGRGRETQYF. In nucleotides, the CDR3 is TGTGCCAGTAGTATATCGACGTCTAGCGGGAGAGGGAGGGAGACCCAGTACTTC.

V usage is TRBV7-9 and J usage is TRBJ1-4; no reliable D call. Germline-derived CDR1 and CDR2 are SEHNR and FQNEAQ (reference sequence). The CDR3 sequence is 14 residues long. Trimming shortened V by 7 bases and J by 6 bases, and 15 bases separated the two germline ends. CDR3 residues: CASTFGGSYEKLFF. The CDR3 coding sequence is TGTGCCAGCACCTTCGGCGGTAGTTATGAAAAACTGTTTTTT.

The gene calls are TRBV6-2 or TRBV6-3 and TRBJ2-6; a possible D gene is TRBD1 (6 bases). Germline V CDR1 and CDR2: MNHEY, SVGEGT. Trimming shortened V by 4 bases and J by 0 bases, and 16 bases separated the two germline ends. This CDR3 is built from 18 residues. The CDR3 loop reads CASSSPRQDLSGANVLTF. DNA for the CDR3: TGTGCCAGCAGTTCCCCTCGACAGGACCTCTCTGGGGCCAACGTCCTGACTTTC.

This clone was observed a few times. J is TRBJ2-5 and V is TRBV4-1, with TRBD2 matching over 14 bases. Unmatched junction bases numbered 2, after V lost 4 bases and J lost 4 bases. CDR1 is MGHRA, CDR2 YSYEKL, per germline. The CDR3 has 15 residues. CDR3 amino acids: CASSLGTSGGETQYF. For the CDR3, the DNA is TGCGCCAGCAGCCTTGGGACTAGCGGGGGAGAGACCCAGTACTTC.

This clone is a singleton in its sample. The chain couples TRBV19 to TRBJ2-7; maybe TRBD1 (5 bases). Germline V CDR1 and CDR2: LNHDA, SQIVND (reference sequence). This CDR3 is 14 amino acids long. Between the trimmed V and J ends, which lost 1 base and 3 bases, there was a span of 10 bases. The CDR3 DNA is TGTGCCAGTAGTATAGCTCCAGGGATCTACGAGCAGTACTTC. This codes for CASSIAPGIYEQYF. The whole variable domain, remainder taken from reference TRBV19 and TRBJ2-7, is DGGITQSPKYLFRKEGQNVTLSCEQNLNHDAMYWYRQDPGQGLRLIYYSQIVNDFQKGDIAEGYSVSREKKESFPLTVTSAQKNPTAFYLCASSIAPGIYEQYFGPGTRLTVT.

The rearrangement links TRBV11-3 to TRBJ2-7, with D perhaps TRBD2 (6 bases). The CDR3 length is 12 residues. Germline lookup yields CDR1 SGHNT and CDR2 YENEEA. The ends were cut back, 3 bases at V and 5 bases at J, with 8 bases in the middle. In nucleotides, the CDR3 is TGTGCCAGCAGCTTCCCGGGAGACGAGCAGTACTTC. Its translation is CASSFPGDEQYF. The entire variable domain, with the rest obtained from reference TRBV11-3 and TRBJ2-7, is as follows: EAGVVQSPRYKIIEKKQPVAFWCNPISGHNTLYWYLQNLGQGPELLIRYENEEAVDDSQLPKDRFSAERLKGVDSTLKIQPAELGDSAVYLCASSFPGDEQYFGPGTRLTVT.

This chain uses TRBV11-2 with TRBJ2-3; 13 bases match TRBD2. CDR3 size: 16 residues. J was trimmed by 4 bases and V by 4 bases; bases with no gene match: 5. Germline V gives CDR1 SGHAT, CDR2 FQNNGV. This chain's CDR3 is CASSSGLAGNADTQYF. The CDR3 DNA sequence: TGTGCCAGCAGCTCGGGACTAGCGGGGAACGCAGATACGCAGTATTTT.

V usage is TRBV4-1 and J usage is TRBJ2-1; 7 nucleotides align to TRBD1. The V gene end was trimmed by 1 base and the J gene end by 0 bases; junction bases not matched to a gene: 9. The CDR3 loop spans 18 amino acids. Germline CDR1 reads MGHRA; CDR2 reads YSYEKL. As DNA, the CDR3 is TGCGCCAGCAGCCAAGGGGACAGCCTATCCTACTCCTACAATGAGCAGTTCTTC. It is translated as CASSQGDSLSYSYNEQFF.

The V call is TRBV30, the J call TRBJ2-7, with 9 bases aligning to TRBD1. V lost 3 bases, J lost 7 bases, and 13 bases stayed unmatched. This CDR3 has 15 residues. Germline V CDR1 and CDR2: GTSNPN, SVGIG (reference sequence). For the CDR3, the DNA is TGTGCCTGGAGGGTGGGGACAGGGCCGGTATGGGAGCAGTACTTC. Its translation: CAWRVGTGPVWEQYF.

This rearrangement joins TRBV2 to TRBJ2-1; TRBD2 agrees at 8 bases. The CDR3 covers 13 residues. V was clipped by 3 bases and J by 9 bases; unmatched bases: 4. Germline-derived CDR1 and CDR2 are SNHLY and FYNNEI. The CDR3 sequence is CASSDGRAGEQFF. CDR3 coding DNA: TGTGCCAGCAGTGACGGGAGGGCGGGTGAGCAGTTCTTC. Complete variable domain (other parts from reference TRBV2 and TRBJ2-1): EPEVTQTPSHQVTQMGQEVILRCVPISNHLYFYWYRQILGQKVEFLVSFYNNEISEKSEIFDDQFSVERPDGSNFTLKIRSTKLEDSAMYFCASSDGRAGEQFFGPGTRLTVL.

Concerning this clone: Other DNA sequences from this sample encode an identical CDR3 as well. The chain employs TRBV9 and TRBJ1-3; D remains ambiguous. The CDR3 is made up of 14 amino acids. Trimming removed 0 bases at V and 0 bases at J, with 4 bases between. Germline V gene sequence: CDR1 SGDLS, CDR2 YYNGEE. The CDR3 DNA reads as TGTGCCAGCAGCGTAGGCGTCTCTGGAAACACCATATATTTT. This sequence encodes CASSVGVSGNTIYF.

The chain recombines TRBV20-1 with TRBJ2-2; D might be TRBD1 (6 bases). Germline V gene data show CDR1 as DFQATT and CDR2 as SNEGSKA (reference sequence). The CDR3 length is 15 residues. Trimming took 3 bases from V and 1 from J, leaving 12 bases between them. The CDR3 DNA reads TGCAGTGCTAGTTCGACAGGCAGGAACACCGGGGAGCTGTTTTTT. Protein: CSASSTGRNTGELFF.

This chain uses TRBV7-6 with TRBJ1-6; 7 positions match TRBD1. The CDR3 loop spans 17 amino acids. Trimming removed 5 bases from V and 10 bases from J; junction bases left unmatched: 17. The germline V gene has CDR1 SGHVS and CDR2 FNYEAQ. The CDR3 DNA reads TGTGCCAGCAGCCCCTCGGATGTGGCGACAGGGAGGTCACCCCTCCACTTT. Encoded protein: CASSPSDVATGRSPLHF. The variable domain in full, with the rest retrieved from reference TRBV7-6 and TRBJ1-6, is GAGVSQSPRYKVTKRGQDVALRCDPISGHVSLYWYRQALGQGPEFLTYFNYEAQQDKSGLPNDRFSAERPEGSISTLTIQRTEQRDSAMYRCASSPSDVATGRSPLHFGNGTRLTVT.

V is TRBV11-2 and J is TRBJ1-1, with D perhaps matching TRBD1 (5 bases). Trimming took 3 bases from V and 3 from J, leaving 11 bases between them. CDR1 is SGHAT, CDR2 FQNNGV, per germline. This CDR3 is built from 14 residues. DNA for the CDR3: TGTGCCAGCAGCTTTAGGGGCGTGGACACTGAAGCTTTCTTT. It yields the protein CASSFRGVDTEAFF.

The rearrangement joins TRBV6-1 to TRBJ1-5; D gene ambiguous. Germline CDR1 and CDR2: MNHNS and SASEGT. With 0 bases removed from V and 1 base from J, the gap between germline ends came to 10 bases. The CDR3 length is 16 residues. CDR3: CASSEALPGSNQPQHF. CDR3 coding DNA: TGTGCCAGCAGTGAAGCGCTTCCGGGGAGCAATCAGCCCCAGCATTTT.

V is TRBV5-5 and J is TRBJ2-5, with 7 bases lining up with TRBD1. The germline V gene encodes CDR1 SGHKS and CDR2 YYEKEE (reference sequence). There are 15 residues in the CDR3. The ends lost 3 bases at V and 5 bases at J; junction bases unmatched: 10. The CDR3 loop is CASSSTRQGWETQYF. In DNA, the CDR3 is TGTGCCAGCAGCTCAACCCGACAGGGATGGGAGACCCAGTACTTC.

The chain recombines TRBV7-2 with TRBJ1-2; 8 bases are shared with TRBD1. Germline lookup yields CDR1 SGHTA and CDR2 FQGNSA. V dropped 2 bases and J dropped 4; count of bases not matched to a gene: 6. The CDR3 is 15 amino acids. CDR3 sequence reads: CASSLQWTGPYGYTF. In nucleotides, the CDR3 is TGTGCCAGCAGCTTACAGTGGACAGGGCCCTATGGCTACACCTTC.

The rearrangement uses TRBV2 and TRBJ2-3; TRBD2 matches at 12 bases. Trimming removed 6 bases from V and 2 bases from J; junction bases left unmatched: 3. This CDR3 has 15 amino acids. Germline V CDR1 and CDR2: SNHLY, FYNNEI. The CDR3 DNA sequence: TGTGCCAGCAGCCGACTAGCGGGAGCCACAGATACGCAGTATTTT. Translated: CASSRLAGATDTQYF.

This chain joins TRBV30 and TRBJ2-3; TRBD1 aligns across 11 bases. The length of the CDR3 is 12 residues. The germline CDR1 and CDR2 sequences are GTSNPN and SVGIG (reference sequence). V gave up 3 bases and J gave up 11 bases; unmatched junction bases: 4. CDR3 amino acids: CAWSPDRGLQYF. The CDR3 nucleotides read TGTGCCTGGAGCCCGGACAGGGGGCTGCAGTATTTT.

The chain is built from TRBV7-9 and TRBJ2-5; no reliable D call. CDR1 is SEHNR and CDR2 is FQNEAQ in the germline V gene (reference sequence). The V end was cut by 5 bases, the J end by 3 bases, with 4 bases between. This CDR3 region has 11 residues. Here the CDR3 reads CASSPKETQYF. CDR3 nucleotides: TGTGCCAGCAGCCCCAAAGAGACCCAGTACTTC.

The J gene is TRBJ2-7, the V gene TRBV27; tentatively, D is TRBD2 (5 bases). This CDR3 comprises 14 residues. CDR1 and CDR2 (germline): MNHEY, SMNVEV (reference sequence). With 10 bases removed from V and 3 bases from J, the gap between germline ends came to 19 bases. The CDR3 loop is CANDARGPFYEQYF. CDR3 DNA: TGTGCCAACGACGCGCGCGGGCCATTCTACGAGCAGTACTTC.

The gene calls are TRBV6-1 and TRBJ1-5, with D perhaps matching TRBD1 (5 bases). CDR3 length equals 15 residues. Germline CDR1 is MNHNS and CDR2 is SASEGT. V was pared by 1 base and J by 3 bases, with 10 bases between. CDR3 protein: CASSEGVGDNQPQHF. Here the CDR3 DNA reads TGTGCCAGCAGTGAAGGTGTAGGGGACAATCAGCCCCAGCATTTT.

CDR3 nucleotides: TGTGCCAGCACCCGGGGACAGGGGGCCCCCCACGAGCAGTACTTC. The encoded protein is CASTRGQGAPHEQYF. The rearrangement joins TRBV21-1 to TRBJ2-7; the table's D call TRBD1 went unverified against the DNA. TRBV21-1 is shown as a pseudogene. The CDR3 has 15 amino acids.

This chain links TRBV28 with TRBJ1-5, with 7 bases aligning to TRBD1. This CDR3 has 16 amino acids. The V gene end was trimmed by 5 bases and the J gene end by 1 base; junction bases not matched to a gene: 8. Per germline, CDR1 MDHEN and CDR2 SYDVKM. CDR3 amino acids: CASSTTSGGSNQPQHF. The CDR3 DNA reads TGTGCCAGCAGTACTACTTCAGGGGGGAGCAATCAGCCCCAGCATTTT. The variable domain in full, completed from reference TRBV28 and TRBJ1-5, reads DVKVTQSSRYLVKRTGEKVFLECVQDMDHENMFWYRQDPGLGLRLIYFSYDVKMKEKGDIPEGYSVSREKKERFSLILESASTNQTSMYLCASSTTSGGSNQPQHFGDGTRLSIL.

The gene calls are TRBV6-6 and TRBJ2-7, with 14 bases aligning to TRBD2. CDR3 length equals 15 residues. V was clipped by 6 bases and J by 0 bases; unmatched bases: 1. Germline V lookup: CDR1 MNHNY, CDR2 SVGAGI (reference sequence). The CDR3 region has the DNA TGTGCCAGCAGAGGGACTAGCGGGAGCTCCTACGAGCAGTACTTC. Translating gives CASRGTSGSSYEQYF.

This rearrangement joins TRBV11-2 to TRBJ2-3; TRBD2 agrees at 12 bases. Trimming at V came to 1 base and at J to 3 bases, leaving 8 bases not matched to a gene. This CDR3 region has 18 residues. The germline V gene encodes CDR1 SGHAT and CDR2 FQNNGV. The CDR3 DNA sequence: TGTGCCAGCAGCTTAGGCCTAGCGGGGGGGAGATCGACAGATACGCAGTATTTT. Amino acid sequence: CASSLGLAGGRSTDTQYF.

Details on this clone: The sample contains more than one DNA sequence encoding this CDR3. This chain links TRBV5-8 with TRBJ1-5; D unresolved. Per the germline V gene, CDR1 is SGHTS and CDR2 is YDEGEE. Trimming cost V 2 bases and J 0 bases, with 6 bases left between them. This CDR3 region has 14 residues. In DNA, the CDR3 is TGTGCCAGCAGCTTAGGCGGTAGCAATCAGCCCCAGCATTTT. Translation gives CASSLGGSNQPQHF.

The sample holds a few counts of this clone. This same CDR3 is encoded by further DNA sequences in the sample. The rearrangement uses TRBV5-8 and TRBJ1-5, with D unresolved. Germline V gene data show CDR1 as SGHTS and CDR2 as YDEGEE. The CDR3 has 14 amino acids. Trimming stripped 2 bases from V and 1 base from J, with 7 bases between. The CDR3 sequence: CASSLGGSNQPQHF. CDR3 DNA sequence: TGTGCCAGCAGCTTAGGCGGAAGCAATCAGCCCCAGCATTTT.